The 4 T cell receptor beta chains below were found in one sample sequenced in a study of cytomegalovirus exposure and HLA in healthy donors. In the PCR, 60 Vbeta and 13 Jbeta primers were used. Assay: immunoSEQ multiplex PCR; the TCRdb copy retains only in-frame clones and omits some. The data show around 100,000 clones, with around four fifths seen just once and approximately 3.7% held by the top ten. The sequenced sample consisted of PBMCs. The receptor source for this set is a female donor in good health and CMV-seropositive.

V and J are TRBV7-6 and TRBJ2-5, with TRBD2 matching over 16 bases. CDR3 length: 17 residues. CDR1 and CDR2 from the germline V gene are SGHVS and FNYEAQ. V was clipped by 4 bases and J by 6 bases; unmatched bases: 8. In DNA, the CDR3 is TGTGCCAGCAGCTCGGGGACTAGCGGGGGGGGTTTGAAGACCCAGTACTTC. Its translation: CASSSGTSGGGLKTQYF.

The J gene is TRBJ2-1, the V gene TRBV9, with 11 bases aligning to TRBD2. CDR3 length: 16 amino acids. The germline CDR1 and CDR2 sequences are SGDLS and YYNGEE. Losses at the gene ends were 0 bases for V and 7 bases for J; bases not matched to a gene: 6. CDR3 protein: CASSVERSGGVNEQFF. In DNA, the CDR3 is TGTGCCAGCAGCGTAGAGCGTAGCGGGGGGGTTAATGAGCAGTTCTTC.

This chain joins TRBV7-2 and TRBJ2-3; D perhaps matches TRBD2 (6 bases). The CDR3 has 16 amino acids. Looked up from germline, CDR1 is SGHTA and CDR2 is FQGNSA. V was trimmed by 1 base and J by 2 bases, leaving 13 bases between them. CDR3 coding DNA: TGTGCCAGCAGCTTAGGGGGTAGCGGTGCCACAGATACGCAGTATTTT. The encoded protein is CASSLGGSGATDTQYF.

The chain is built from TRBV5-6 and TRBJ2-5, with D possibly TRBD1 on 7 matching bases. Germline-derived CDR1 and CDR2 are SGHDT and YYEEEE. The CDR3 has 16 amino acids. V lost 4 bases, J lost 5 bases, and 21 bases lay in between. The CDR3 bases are TGTGCCAGCAGCCTGGAGGGGGCTAGTCGATGGGAGACCCAGTACTTC. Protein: CASSLEGASRWETQYF.